A single sample is the source of the 27 T cell receptor beta chains below, sequenced in a study of T cells in Graves' hyperthyroidism and ophthalmopathy. Amplified TCR beta CDR3 regions derived from RNA transcripts. The HTBI primer set drove a first-round RT-PCR of the TCR CDR3. One entry per CDR3 protein results from TCRdb running MiXCR on the multiplex PCR reads. The data contain fewer than 650,000 distinct CDR3 sequences, about 15% of them singletons. The sequencing input was blood. The receptors originated from a woman between 40 and 55 years old with Graves' hyperthyroidism.

This clonotype has just a few counts. At one end the junction does not follow the germline gene, possibly because of a read error. The genes are TRBV30 and TRBJ1-1; a possible D gene is TRBD1 (6 bases). CDR1 and CDR2 (germline): GTSNPN, SVGIG (reference sequence). This CDR3 comprises 13 residues. The CDR3 coding sequence is TGTGCCTGGACGGGGGCGGCGAACACTGAAGCTCTCTTT. Translating gives CAWTGAANTEALF.

The table lists this clonotype with many counts. The gene calls are TRBV6-2 or TRBV6-3 and TRBJ1-1; D is possibly TRBD1 (5 bases). V lost 2 bases to trimming and J lost 3 bases, with 10 bases between them. Germline CDR1 is MNHEY and CDR2 is SVGEGT. The CDR3 runs 14 residues. The CDR3 bases are TGTGCCAGCAGTTACAGAGGGGTGCACACTGAAGCTTTCTTT. It is translated as CASSYRGVHTEAFF.

This clonotype occurred many times. The chain employs TRBV5-6 and TRBJ2-2; D remains ambiguous. The CDR3 loop spans 13 amino acids. Germline values: CDR1 SGHDT, CDR2 YYEEEE. Trimming cost V 2 bases and J 4 bases, with 6 bases left between them. Here the CDR3 DNA reads TGTGCCAGCAGCTTCTGGGGCACCGGGGAGCTGTTTTTT. The encoded protein is CASSFWGTGELFF.

This clonotype has a count of ten or more. The V and J genes are TRBV2 and TRBJ2-1; 8 positions agree with TRBD1. The CDR3 runs 17 residues. Germline assignment: CDR1 SNHLY and CDR2 FYNNEI. V shed 0 bases and J 7 bases; nucleotides not matched to a gene: 11. The CDR3 sequence: CASSEAWIQGGNNEQFF. CDR3 coding DNA: TGTGCCAGCAGTGAAGCTTGGATACAGGGGGGCAATAATGAGCAGTTCTTC.

This clonotype was detected many times. The CDR3 here is CASSPRPGQIYEQYF. The DNA for the CDR3 is TGTGCCAGCAGCCCCCGACCGGGACAGATCTACGAGCAGTACTTC. The chain recombines TRBV5-5 with TRBJ2-7; 7 nucleotides line up with TRBD1. This CDR3 is 15 amino acids long. With V trimmed by 4 bases and J by 3 bases, 10 bases remained unmatched. Germline values: CDR1 SGHKS, CDR2 YYEKEE (reference sequence).

This clonotype was recorded at least ten times. This rearrangement joins TRBV2 to TRBJ1-5; maybe TRBD1 (6 bases). Germline CDR1 reads SNHLY; CDR2 reads FYNNEI. With 4 bases removed from V and 0 bases from J, the gap between germline ends came to 16 bases. This CDR3 has 17 amino acids. CDR3 amino acids: CASSGSRQDSSNQPQHF. The CDR3 DNA is TGTGCCAGCAGTGGGTCTAGACAGGATAGTAGCAATCAGCCCCAGCATTTT.

The table lists this clonotype with many counts. CDR3 DNA sequence: TGCAGTGCTAGTCCGGGGACTGAGGACGAGCAGTACTTC. Residues: CSASPGTEDEQYF. The V and J genes are TRBV20-1 and TRBJ2-7; a weak D match, TRBD2 (6 bases). Trimming left V 3 bases short and J 5 bases short, with 14 bases between. Germline CDR1 and CDR2: DFQATT and SNEGSKA (reference sequence). This CDR3 comprises 13 residues.

This clonotype was picked up many times. The chain combines TRBV28 with TRBJ1-5; D is possibly TRBD1 (5 bases). Trimming shortened V by 3 bases and J by 3 bases, and 9 bases separated the two germline ends. Germline CDR1 and CDR2: MDHEN and SYDVKM. This CDR3 comprises 14 residues. The CDR3 nucleotides are TGTGCCAGCAGTTTGCAGGGTAACAATCAGCCCCAGCATTTT. The encoded protein is CASSLQGNNQPQHF. Full variable domain (remainder filled in from reference TRBV28 and TRBJ1-5): DVKVTQSSRYLVKRTGEKVFLECVQDMDHENMFWYRQDPGLGLRLIYFSYDVKMKEKGDIPEGYSVSREKKERFSLILESASTNQTSMYLCASSLQGNNQPQHFGDGTRLSIL.

This clonotype was detected many times. The rearrangement links TRBV28 to TRBJ1-5; 9 bases align to TRBD1. V was clipped by 10 bases and J by 7 bases; unmatched bases: 14. The CDR3 length is 15 residues. Germline V gene lookup returns CDR1 MDHEN and CDR2 SYDVKM. The CDR3 DNA reads as TGTGCCACTAGAGCCCCGGGACAGGGAGGGCAGCCCCAGCATTTT. Translated: CATRAPGQGGQPQHF. Based on the CDR3 plus reference TRBV28 and TRBJ1-5, the full variable domain is DVKVTQSSRYLVKRTGEKVFLECVQDMDHENMFWYRQDPGLGLRLIYFSYDVKMKEKGDIPEGYSVSREKKERFSLILESASTNQTSMYLCATRAPGQGGQPQHFGDGTRLSIL.

This clonotype was recorded at least ten times. V and J are TRBV5-1 and TRBJ2-3, with 14 bases aligning to TRBD2. CDR1 and CDR2 (germline): SGHRS, YFSETQ. The CDR3 has 19 amino acids. V dropped 3 bases and J dropped 6; count of bases not matched to a gene: 15. CDR3 protein: CASSSGLAGGKRVADTQYF. CDR3 bases: TGCGCCAGCAGCTCCGGACTAGCGGGAGGAAAGAGGGTAGCGGATACGCAGTATTTT. Full variable domain (outside the CDR3, taken from reference TRBV5-1 and TRBJ2-3): KAGVTQTPRYLIKTRGQQVTLSCSPISGHRSVSWYQQTPGQGLQFLFEYFSETQRNKGNFPGRFSGRQFSNSRSEMNVSTLELGDSALYLCASSSGLAGGKRVADTQYFGPGTRLTVL.

The chain carries TRBV28 and TRBJ2-7, with 8 bases aligning to TRBD2. J gave up 5 bases and V 6 bases, and 9 bases lay outside the gene matches. CDR3 size: 14 residues. Germline CDR1 and CDR2: MDHEN and SYDVKM. In DNA form, the CDR3 reads TGTGCCAGCAGCCCATGGAAGCGGGAGAACGAGCAGTACTTC. Its protein product is CASSPWKRENEQYF.

The rearrangement links TRBV5-6 to TRBJ2-1; D is perhaps TRBD2 (6 bases). The CDR3 consists of 11 residues. Germline values: CDR1 SGHDT, CDR2 YYEEEE. Trimming cost V 7 bases and J 5 bases, with 7 bases left between them. The CDR3 bases are TGTGCCAGCCGCGGGGACAATGAGCAGTTCTTC. This translates into CASRGDNEQFF.

This clonotype was seen many times. V and J are TRBV2 and TRBJ1-1; 8 bases map to TRBD1. The CDR3 length is 17 residues. V lost 8 bases, J lost 0 bases, and 14 bases stayed unmatched. Per germline, CDR1 SNHLY and CDR2 FYNNEI. The DNA for the CDR3 is TGTGCCAGCGGACCTCAGGGGGCAAGTAGGATGAACACTGAAGCTTTCTTT. The encoded protein is CASGPQGASRMNTEAFF.

This clonotype was observed many times. The chain links TRBV29-1 to TRBJ1-1; 9 bases line up with TRBD1. CDR1 is SQVTM and CDR2 is ANQGSEA in the germline V gene. V lost 5 bases, J lost 4 bases, and 8 bases stayed unmatched. This CDR3 contains 14 residues. The CDR3 coding sequence is TGCAGCGTTCGACAGGGGGGGGTGGGCACTGAAGCTTTCTTT. Amino acid sequence: CSVRQGGVGTEAFF.

This clonotype has only a few counts. The V call is TRBV20-1, the J call TRBJ1-3; D is possibly TRBD1 (6 bases). CDR3 size: 15 residues. The V end was cut by 5 bases, the J end by 0 bases, with 14 bases between. The germline V gene encodes CDR1 DFQATT and CDR2 SNEGSKA (reference sequence). For the CDR3, the DNA is TGCAGTGCTCCCAGGACAGACCTCTCTGGAAACACCATATATTTT. It yields the protein CSAPRTDLSGNTIYF.

This clonotype has just a few counts. The CDR3 is CASGPGQGGLYEQYF. In DNA form, the CDR3 reads TGTGCTAGTGGTCCCGGACAGGGAGGGCTCTACGAGCAGTACTTC. This sequence joins TRBV12-5 and TRBJ2-7; possibly TRBD1 for D (8 bases). Germline values: CDR1 LGHNT, CDR2 FRNRAP. The ends were cut back, 5 bases at V and 3 bases at J, with 17 bases in the middle. CDR3 size: 15 residues.

This clonotype was seen ten or more times. The rearrangement joins TRBV6-1 to TRBJ2-7; 8 bases are a match to TRBD1. The CDR3 runs to 15 residues. Germline values: CDR1 MNHNS, CDR2 SASEGT. V trimming: 1 base; J trimming: 4 bases; junction bases outside the gene matches: 6. Written as DNA, the CDR3 is TGTGCCAGCAGTGAAGAGGCAGGGGGCGGATACGAGCAGTACTTC. Translating gives CASSEEAGGGYEQYF.

This clonotype showed up many times. The V call is TRBV28, the J call TRBJ2-1; 13 nucleotides agree with TRBD2. Trimming took 3 bases from V and 9 from J; bases not matched to a gene: 2. Germline V gene lookup returns CDR1 MDHEN and CDR2 SYDVKM. The CDR3 extends over 14 amino acids. This CDR3 is CASSFRTSGSEQFF. In DNA form, the CDR3 reads TGTGCCAGCAGTTTTAGGACTAGCGGGAGTGAGCAGTTCTTC.

This clonotype was picked up a small number of times. This chain uses TRBV5-6 with TRBJ2-1, with D tentatively TRBD2 (6 bases). The CDR3 has 15 residues. Per germline, CDR1 SGHDT and CDR2 YYEEEE. V was cut by 1 base and J by 7 bases, with 15 bases left in between. The CDR3 DNA is TGTGCCAGCAGCTTGCCGGGAGTAAGCGGTAATGAGCAGTTCTTC. It translates to CASSLPGVSGNEQFF.

CDR3 sequence (DNA): TGTGCCAGCAGCTTAGGGCCCACTAGCGAAGAGACCCAGTACTTC. Translated, it gives CASSLGPTSEETQYF. This chain connects TRBV7-3 to TRBJ2-5; 7 positions agree with TRBD2. This CDR3 has 15 amino acids. Germline CDR1 reads SGHTA; CDR2 reads FQGTGA. V dropped 2 bases and J dropped 3; count of bases not matched to a gene: 6.

About this clonotype itself: This clone may be a read error of a much larger clone one base away. This chain joins TRBV20-1 and TRBJ2-3; 11 nucleotides align to TRBD2. CDR3 size: 19 residues. CDR1 and CDR2 from the germline V gene are DFQATT and SNEGSKA (reference sequence). CDR3 DNA: TGCAGTGCTAGTGTGTGGGTTAGCGGGGGGGGATATAGCACAGGTACGCAGTATTTT. It encodes CSASVWVSGGGYSTGTQYF.

A remark on this clonotype: This CDR3 is missing its conserved last phenylalanine or tryptophan, likely due to a read error. The gene calls are TRBV12-3 or TRBV12-4 and TRBJ2-7; D ambiguous. Trimming shortened V by 2 bases and J by 0 bases, and 14 bases separated the two germline ends. There are 16 residues in the CDR3. This chain's CDR3 is CASSLMDRKASYEQYL. DNA of the CDR3: TGTGCCAGCAGTTTAATGGACCGAAAAGCCTCCTACGAGCAGTACCTC.

This clonotype turned up a few times. This chain joins TRBV14 and TRBJ2-1, with unresolved D. The length of the CDR3 is 16 residues. CDR1 is SGHDN and CDR2 is FVKESK in the germline V gene. V lost 0 bases and J lost 1, with 10 bases in between. The CDR3 nucleotides read TGTGCCAGCAGCCAAGATTTCGGGCCTTCCTACAATGAGCAGTTCTTC. It translates to CASSQDFGPSYNEQFF.

In this sample, this clonotype turned up a few times. The V call is TRBV25-1, the J call TRBJ1-2, with TRBD1 matching over 9 bases. The V gene end was trimmed by 3 bases and the J gene end by 7 bases; junction bases not matched to a gene: 3. The germline gives CDR1 MGHDK, CDR2 SYGVNS. This CDR3 comprises 13 residues. CDR3 DNA sequence: TGTGCCAGCAGTGACGACAGGGGGTCTGGCTACACCTTC. The encoded protein is CASSDDRGSGYTF.

Details on this clonotype: The junction and the germline gene differ at one end; a read error may be behind it. The gene calls are TRBV20-1 and TRBJ2-6; unclear D gene. The CDR3 contains 15 residues. Germline-derived CDR1 and CDR2 are DFQATT and SNEGSKA (reference sequence). The CDR3 region is CSARGGASGANVLTF. CDR3 DNA: TGCAGTGCCAGAGGCGGAGCCTCTGGGGCCAACGTCCTGACTTTC.

The V gene is TRBV3-1, the J gene TRBJ2-2; D not resolved. Germline assignment: CDR1 LGHDT and CDR2 YNNKEL (reference sequence). Trimming cost V 1 base and J 3 bases, with 9 bases left between them. This CDR3 comprises 15 residues. The CDR3 DNA sequence: TGTGCCAGCAGCCAAGCAGGAACGGACACCGGGGAGCTGTTTTTT. Its translation: CASSQAGTDTGELFF.

This clonotype was seen many times. This chain links TRBV9 with TRBJ2-3; tentative D call: TRBD2 (5 bases). Germline loops: CDR1 SGDLS, CDR2 YYNGEE. V was shortened by 2 bases and J by 2 bases, with 9 bases between the two germline ends. The CDR3 covers 14 residues. CDR3 sequence reads: CASSVLALTDTQYF. In DNA, the CDR3 is TGTGCCAGCAGCGTCCTAGCCCTCACAGATACGCAGTATTTT. The whole variable domain, remainder taken from reference TRBV9 and TRBJ2-3, is DSGVTQTPKHLITATGQRVTLRCSPRSGDLSVYWYQQSLDQGLQFLIQYYNGEERAKGNILERFSAQQFPDLHSELNLSSLELGDSALYFCASSVLALTDTQYFGPGTRLTVL.